This T cell receptor (beta chain) was sequenced in a study of cytomegalovirus exposure and HLA in healthy donors. On this clone: The antigen is not known.

Study-wide points: Reportedly, HLA-A and HLA-B alleles of most subjects were accurately predicted from TCR beta.

Healthy bone marrow donors made up the cohort. Use of 60 Vbeta and 13 Jbeta primers characterized the PCR. In the source study's methods: Later work found roughly 80 million unique TCR beta chains, with 9.5 million to 14 million shared. Assay used: immunoSEQ multiplex PCR; TCRdb lists only in-frame clones, some missing. V and J calls and clone size come straight from that table; D and trimming were deduced from the DNA. The sample lists 170,000 or so clones; 75% to 85% were seen once. Trimming cost V 5 bases and J 4 bases; bases outside gene matches: 8. This CDR3 comprises 15 residues. Germline CDR1 reads LNHDA; CDR2 reads SQIVND (reference sequence).

Sequences were obtained from PBMCs. The origin of this receptor is a woman younger than 45 in good health and CMV-seropositive. This rearrangement joins TRBV19 to TRBJ2-7; TRBD1 aligns across 10 bases. CDR3 DNA: TGTGCCAGTAGTGGGTCCCGGACAGGGGGATACGAGCAGTACTTC. Encoded protein: CASSGSRTGGYEQYF.